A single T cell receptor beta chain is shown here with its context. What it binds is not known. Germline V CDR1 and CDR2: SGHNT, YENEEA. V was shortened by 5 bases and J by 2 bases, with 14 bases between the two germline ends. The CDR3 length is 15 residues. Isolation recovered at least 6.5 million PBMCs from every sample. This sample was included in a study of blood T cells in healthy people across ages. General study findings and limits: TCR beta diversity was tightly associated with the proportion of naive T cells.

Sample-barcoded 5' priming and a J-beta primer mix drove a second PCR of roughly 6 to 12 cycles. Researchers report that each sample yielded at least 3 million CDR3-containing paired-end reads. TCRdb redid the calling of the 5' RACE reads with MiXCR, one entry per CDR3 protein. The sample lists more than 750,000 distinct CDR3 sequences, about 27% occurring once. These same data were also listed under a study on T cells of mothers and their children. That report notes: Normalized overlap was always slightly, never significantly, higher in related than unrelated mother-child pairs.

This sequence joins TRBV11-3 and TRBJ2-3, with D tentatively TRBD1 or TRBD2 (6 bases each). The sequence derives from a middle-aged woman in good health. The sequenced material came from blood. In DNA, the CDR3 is TGTGCCAGCAGCCTCAGGAGGGGGGACACAGATACGCAGTATTTT. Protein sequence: CASSLRRGDTDTQYF. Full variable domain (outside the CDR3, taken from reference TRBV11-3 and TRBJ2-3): EAGVVQSPRYKIIEKKQPVAFWCNPISGHNTLYWYLQNLGQGPELLIRYENEEAVDDSQLPKDRFSAERLKGVDSTLKIQPAELGDSAVYLCASSLRRGDTDTQYFGPGTRLTVL.